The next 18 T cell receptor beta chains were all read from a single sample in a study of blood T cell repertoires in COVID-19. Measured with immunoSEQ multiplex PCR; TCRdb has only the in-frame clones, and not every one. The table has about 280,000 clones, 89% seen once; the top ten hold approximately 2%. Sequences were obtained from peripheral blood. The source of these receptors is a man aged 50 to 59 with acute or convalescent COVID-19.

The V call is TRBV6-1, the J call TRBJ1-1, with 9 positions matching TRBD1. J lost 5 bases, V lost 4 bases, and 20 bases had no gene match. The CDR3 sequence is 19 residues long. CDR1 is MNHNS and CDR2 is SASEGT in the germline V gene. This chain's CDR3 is CASSVGLGTGFIMGTEAFF. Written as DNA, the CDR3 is TGTGCCAGCAGTGTGGGTTTGGGGACAGGGTTTATCATGGGGACTGAAGCTTTCTTT.

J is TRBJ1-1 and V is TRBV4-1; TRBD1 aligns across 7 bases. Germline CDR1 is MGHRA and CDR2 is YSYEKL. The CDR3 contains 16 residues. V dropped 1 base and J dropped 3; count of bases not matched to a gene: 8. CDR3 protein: CASSQAPGTVHTEAFF. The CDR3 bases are TGCGCCAGCAGCCAAGCACCCGGGACAGTTCACACTGAAGCTTTCTTT.

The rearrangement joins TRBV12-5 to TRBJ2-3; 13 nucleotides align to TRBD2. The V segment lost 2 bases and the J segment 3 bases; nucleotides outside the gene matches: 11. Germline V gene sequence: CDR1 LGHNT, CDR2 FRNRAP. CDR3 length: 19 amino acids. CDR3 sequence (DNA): TGTGCTAGTGGTTTGAAACTAGCGGGGGGGCCTGTATTTACAGATACGCAGTATTTT. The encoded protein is CASGLKLAGGPVFTDTQYF.

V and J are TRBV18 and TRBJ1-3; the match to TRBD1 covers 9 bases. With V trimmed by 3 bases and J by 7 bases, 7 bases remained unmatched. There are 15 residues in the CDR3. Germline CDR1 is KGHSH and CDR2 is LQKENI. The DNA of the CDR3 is TGTGCCAGCTCACCCCGGACAGGGGCAGAGAACACCATATATTTT. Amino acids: CASSPRTGAENTIYF. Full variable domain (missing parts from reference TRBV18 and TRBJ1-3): NAGVMQNPRHLVRRRGQEARLRCSPMKGHSHVYWYRQLPEEGLKFMVYLQKENIIDESGMPKERFSAEFPKEGPSILRIQQVVRGDSAAYFCASSPRTGAENTIYFGEGSWLTVV.

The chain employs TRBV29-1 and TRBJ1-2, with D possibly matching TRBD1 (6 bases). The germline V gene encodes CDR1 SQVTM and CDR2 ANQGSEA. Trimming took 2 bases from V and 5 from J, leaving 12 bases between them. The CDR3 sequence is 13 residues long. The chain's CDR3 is CSVELDRFYGYTF. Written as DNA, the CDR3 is TGCAGCGTTGAATTGGACAGATTTTATGGCTACACCTTC.

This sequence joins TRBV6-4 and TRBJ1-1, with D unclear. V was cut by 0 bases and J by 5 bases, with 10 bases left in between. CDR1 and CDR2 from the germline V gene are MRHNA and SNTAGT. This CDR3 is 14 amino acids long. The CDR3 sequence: CASSDSTTGTEAFF. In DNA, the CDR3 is TGTGCCAGCAGTGACTCGACCACGGGAACTGAAGCTTTCTTT.

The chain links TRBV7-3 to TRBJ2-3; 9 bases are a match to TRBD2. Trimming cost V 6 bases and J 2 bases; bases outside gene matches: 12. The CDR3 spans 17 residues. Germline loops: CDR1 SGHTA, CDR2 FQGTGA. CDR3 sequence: CASSLSGGLGATDTQYF. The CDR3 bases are TGTGCCAGCAGTCTTAGCGGGGGTCTGGGAGCCACAGATACGCAGTATTTT. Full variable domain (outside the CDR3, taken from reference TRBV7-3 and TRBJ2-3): GAGVSQTPSNKVTEKGKYVELRCDPISGHTALYWYRQSLGQGPEFLIYFQGTGAADDSGLPNDRFFAVRPEGSVSTLKIQRTERGDSAVYLCASSLSGGLGATDTQYFGPGTRLTVL.

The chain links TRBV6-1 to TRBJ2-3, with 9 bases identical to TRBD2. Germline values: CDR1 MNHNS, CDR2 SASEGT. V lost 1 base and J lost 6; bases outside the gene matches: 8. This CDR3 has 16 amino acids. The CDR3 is CASSEGLAGPQDTQYF. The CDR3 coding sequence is TGTGCCAGCAGTGAAGGCCTAGCGGGGCCCCAGGATACGCAGTATTTT.

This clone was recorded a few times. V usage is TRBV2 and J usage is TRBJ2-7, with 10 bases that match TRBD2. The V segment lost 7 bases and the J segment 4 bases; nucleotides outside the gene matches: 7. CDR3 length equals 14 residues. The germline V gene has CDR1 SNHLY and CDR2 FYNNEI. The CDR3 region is CASKGTAGGYEQYF. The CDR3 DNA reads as TGTGCCAGCAAGGGGACAGCGGGGGGGTACGAGCAGTACTTC.

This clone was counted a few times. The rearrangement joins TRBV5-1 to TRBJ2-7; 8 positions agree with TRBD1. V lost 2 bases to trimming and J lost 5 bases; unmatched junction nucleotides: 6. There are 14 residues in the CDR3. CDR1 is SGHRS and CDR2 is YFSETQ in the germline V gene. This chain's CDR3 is CASSFQGAKDEQYF. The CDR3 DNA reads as TGCGCCAGCAGCTTCCAGGGGGCGAAGGACGAGCAGTACTTC.

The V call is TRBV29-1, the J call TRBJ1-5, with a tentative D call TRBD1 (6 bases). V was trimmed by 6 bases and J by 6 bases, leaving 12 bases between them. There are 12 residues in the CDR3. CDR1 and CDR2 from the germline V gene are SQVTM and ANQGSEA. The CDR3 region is CSVGGGGQPQHF. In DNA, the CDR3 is TGCAGCGTGGGGGGCGGGGGTCAGCCCCAGCATTTT.

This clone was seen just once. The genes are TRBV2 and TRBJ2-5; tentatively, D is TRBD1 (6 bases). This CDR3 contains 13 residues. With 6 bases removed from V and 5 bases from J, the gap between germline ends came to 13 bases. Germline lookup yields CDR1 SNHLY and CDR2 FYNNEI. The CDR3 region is CASSLTGVETQYF. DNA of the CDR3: TGTGCCAGCAGCCTGACAGGTGTGGAGACCCAGTACTTC. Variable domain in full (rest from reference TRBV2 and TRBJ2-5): EPEVTQTPSHQVTQMGQEVILRCVPISNHLYFYWYRQILGQKVEFLVSFYNNEISEKSEIFDDQFSVERPDGSNFTLKIRSTKLEDSAMYFCASSLTGVETQYFGPGTRLLVL.

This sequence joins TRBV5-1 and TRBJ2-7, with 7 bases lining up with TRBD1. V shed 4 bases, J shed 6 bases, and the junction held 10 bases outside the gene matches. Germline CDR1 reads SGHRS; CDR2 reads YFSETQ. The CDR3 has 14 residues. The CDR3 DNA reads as TGCGCCAGCAGCCAGGGACAGCCCCTAGGCGAGCAGTACTTC. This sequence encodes CASSQGQPLGEQYF. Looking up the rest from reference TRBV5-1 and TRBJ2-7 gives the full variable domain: KAGVTQTPRYLIKTRGQQVTLSCSPISGHRSVSWYQQTPGQGLQFLFEYFSETQRNKGNFPGRFSGRQFSNSRSEMNVSTLELGDSALYLCASSQGQPLGEQYFGPGTRLTVT.

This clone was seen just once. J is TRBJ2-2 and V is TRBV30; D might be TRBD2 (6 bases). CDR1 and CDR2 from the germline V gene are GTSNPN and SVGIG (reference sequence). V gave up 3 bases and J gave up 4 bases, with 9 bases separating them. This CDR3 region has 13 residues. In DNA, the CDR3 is TGTGCCTGGAGCGGGGACTTCACCGGGGAGCTGTTTTTT. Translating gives CAWSGDFTGELFF.

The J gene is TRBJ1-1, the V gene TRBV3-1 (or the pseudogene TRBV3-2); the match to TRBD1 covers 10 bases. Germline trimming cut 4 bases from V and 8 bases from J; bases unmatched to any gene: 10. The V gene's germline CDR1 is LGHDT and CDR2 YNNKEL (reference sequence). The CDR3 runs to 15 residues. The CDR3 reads CASSPTGTGAFEAFF. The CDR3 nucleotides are TGTGCCAGCAGCCCTACCGGGACAGGGGCTTTCGAAGCTTTCTTT.

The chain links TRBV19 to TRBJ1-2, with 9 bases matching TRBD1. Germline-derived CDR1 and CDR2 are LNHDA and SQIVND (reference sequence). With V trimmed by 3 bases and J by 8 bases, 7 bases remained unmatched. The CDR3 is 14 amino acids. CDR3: CASSMLDRGGGYTF. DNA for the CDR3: TGTGCCAGTAGTATGTTGGACAGGGGAGGCGGCTACACCTTC.

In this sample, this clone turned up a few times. CDR3 residues: CATSDETGTGGELFF. The CDR3 region has the DNA TGTGCCACCAGTGACGAGACAGGGACCGGCGGGGAGCTGTTTTTT. The rearrangement links TRBV24-1 to TRBJ2-2, with 7 bases lining up with TRBD1. This CDR3 is 15 amino acids long. J gave up 7 bases and V 4 bases, and 8 bases lay outside the gene matches. From germline, CDR1 is KGHDR and CDR2 SFDVKD.

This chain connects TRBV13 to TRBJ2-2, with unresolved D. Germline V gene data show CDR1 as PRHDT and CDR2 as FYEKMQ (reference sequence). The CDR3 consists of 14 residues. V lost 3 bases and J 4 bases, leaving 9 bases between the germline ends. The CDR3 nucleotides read TGTGCCAGCAGCTTCGTACAGACCACCGGGGAGCTGTTTTTT. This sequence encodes CASSFVQTTGELFF.